This T cell receptor (beta chain) was identified during a study of T cell repertoires in cytomegalovirus infection (dated by TCRdb to about 2019). For the wider study: The peptide stimulations were aimed at well-studied HLA-B-restricted epitopes as well as recently identified HLA-C-restricted CMV epitopes, whose presentation resists viral immunomodulation. Donor HLA type was relevant to the analysis, because carriage of CMV infection together with the matching HLA type was indicated by public TCR beta signatures. Points the paper makes about the study in general: Cumulative frequency of public TCR beta family members discriminated carriers of CMV infection plus the relevant HLA type in this cohort and an independent approximately 350-donor cohort. The ex vivo response was dominated by HLA-C-restricted CMV-specific TCR beta clonotypes, which also provided the single most frequent clonotype in two of eight donors.

Explained via the paper, the treatment or condition label denotes: in vitro stimulation with specific CMV peptide epitopes to enrich CMV-specific T cells. As concerns this clonotype: Its antigen remains undetermined. No much larger clonotype is one base removed from it; base qualities were not supplied.

Sequencing instrument: Illumina HiSeq 1500. TCRdb itself trimmed the public reads at Q25 with fastp, ran MiXCR and retained productive beta chains. Under each unique CDR3 protein, matching rows form one entry showing the most common genes and DNA. The sample table contains hundreds of thousands of distinct CDR3 sequences; only one count was recorded for roughly 36% of them. 15% to 20% of the sample comes from the top ten. CDR1 and CDR2 were assigned from the germline V gene as SGHTA and FQGTGA. The CDR3 sequence holds 13 residues, the cysteine and phenylalanine included. CDR3 DNA only is kept here, 39 bases in frame from base 1. For this chain, trimming is 5 bases at the V end and 9 bases at the J end, and the number of junction bases without a gene match is 5.

Rearrangement joined TRBV7-3 to TRBJ2-1; TRBD1 fits 9 bases in the junction. The sequencing here drew on cultured PBMCs, taken from culture after CMV antigen stimulation. The clonotype was recovered from a human donor in good health (CMV status not recorded). Some clones in this sample may be carry-over from other donors' samples. CDR3 loop: CASSQQGAFEQFF. The DNA is as follows: TGTGCCAGCAGCCAACAGGGGGCGTTTGAGCAGTTCTTC.